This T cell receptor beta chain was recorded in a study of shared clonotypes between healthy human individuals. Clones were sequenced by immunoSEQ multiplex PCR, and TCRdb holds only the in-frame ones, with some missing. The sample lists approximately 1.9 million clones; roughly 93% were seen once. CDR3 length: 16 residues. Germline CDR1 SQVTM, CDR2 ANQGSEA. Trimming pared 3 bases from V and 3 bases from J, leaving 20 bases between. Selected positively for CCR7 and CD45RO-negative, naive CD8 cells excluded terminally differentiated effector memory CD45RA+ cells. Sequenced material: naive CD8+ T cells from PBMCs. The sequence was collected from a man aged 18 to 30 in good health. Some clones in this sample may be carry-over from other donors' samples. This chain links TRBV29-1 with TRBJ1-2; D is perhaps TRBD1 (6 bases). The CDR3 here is CSVDWDMGAEHYGYTF. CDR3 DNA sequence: TGCAGCGTTGACTGGGACATGGGCGCGGAACACTATGGCTACACCTTC.